These 32 T cell receptor beta chains originate from one sample sequenced in a study of blood T cell repertoires in COVID-19. Assay: immunoSEQ multiplex PCR; the TCRdb copy retains only in-frame clones and omits some. Found here are approximately 330,000 clones, roughly 87% of them singletons; the top ten hold more than 7.5%. The specimen was peripheral blood. These TCRs come from a man aged 25 to 40 with COVID-19, enrolled during active disease.

V is TRBV2 and J is TRBJ1-1; 9 bases align to TRBD1. The CDR3 totals 17 residues. Germline trimming cut 1 base from V and 4 bases from J; bases unmatched to any gene: 10. The germline V gene encodes CDR1 SNHLY and CDR2 FYNNEI. CDR3 sequence: CASSEEGKTGGSTEAFF. In DNA, the CDR3 is TGTGCCAGCAGTGAAGAAGGGAAGACAGGGGGAAGCACTGAAGCTTTCTTT.

The rearrangement uses TRBV6-5 and TRBJ1-2; 7 bases align to TRBD1. The V gene's germline CDR1 is MNHEY and CDR2 SVGAGI. This CDR3 region has 15 residues. V gave up 6 bases and J gave up 4 bases; unmatched junction bases: 11. This CDR3 is CASSPPVGGTYGYTF. The CDR3 region has the DNA TGTGCCAGCAGCCCCCCAGTAGGGGGCACCTATGGCTACACCTTC.

V usage is TRBV28 and J usage is TRBJ2-1; 14 bases match TRBD2. CDR1 is MDHEN, CDR2 SYDVKM, per germline. With V trimmed by 4 bases and J by 8 bases, 10 bases remained unmatched. This CDR3 region has 17 residues. For the CDR3, the DNA is TGTGCCAGCAGTTCCCCCAGACTAGCGGGAGGGGGGGATGAGCAGTTCTTC. Protein sequence: CASSSPRLAGGGDEQFF.

This sequence joins TRBV1 and TRBJ2-1; the D call TRBD2 from the table was never checked on the DNA. TRBV1 is a known pseudogene. The CDR3 contains 16 residues. CDR3 sequence reads: CTSSQDMLKTYNEQFF. The CDR3 DNA follows: TGCACCAGCAGCCAAGATATGCTAAAAACCTACAATGAGCAGTTCTTC.

The genes are TRBV11-2 and TRBJ1-2, with D perhaps matching TRBD1 (5 bases). V was pared by 4 bases and J by 2 bases, with 20 bases between. The CDR3 has 17 residues. Germline V gene data show CDR1 as SGHAT and CDR2 as FQNNGV. CDR3 in DNA: TGTGCCAGCAGCTATTATGGGGCAACAGCAGCCAACTATGGCTACACCTTC. Translating gives CASSYYGATAANYGYTF.

The V call is TRBV18, the J call TRBJ2-1; tentatively, D is TRBD2 (5 bases). In germline, CDR1 is KGHSH, CDR2 LQKENI. Deletions cut 3 bases from V and 2 bases from J, with 11 bases between. The CDR3 length is 15 residues. CDR3 sequence (DNA): TGTGCCAGCTCACCGGCGGGTAGTACCTACAATGAGCAGTTCTTC. It is translated as CASSPAGSTYNEQFF.

The chain employs TRBV9 and TRBJ2-1; tentatively, D is TRBD1 (6 bases). CDR1 and CDR2 (germline): SGDLS, YYNGEE. The V gene lost 3 bases and the J gene lost 4 bases, with 11 bases spanning the gap. CDR3 size: 14 residues. CDR3: CASSGGQIYNEQFF. The CDR3 DNA follows: TGTGCCAGCAGCGGGGGGCAGATATACAATGAGCAGTTCTTC.

The CDR3 spells CASSYVFRDTDGYTF. The CDR3 DNA is TGTGCCAGCAGTTACGTTTTCCGGGACACCGATGGCTACACCTTC. The chain recombines TRBV6-6 with TRBJ1-2, with a possible D match to TRBD1 (6 bases). CDR1 is MNHNY, CDR2 SVGAGI, per germline (reference sequence). The CDR3 contains 15 residues. The germline V and J ends were trimmed by 2 bases and 6 bases, with 16 bases remaining between them.

This chain connects TRBV6-5 to TRBJ2-7; 8 bases align to TRBD1. V dropped 6 bases and J dropped 5; count of bases not matched to a gene: 9. Germline lookup yields CDR1 MNHEY and CDR2 SVGAGI. The CDR3 length is 14 residues. The CDR3 spells CASRSGTGRDEQYF. Here the CDR3 DNA reads TGTGCCAGCAGATCCGGGACAGGTAGAGACGAGCAGTACTTC.

The V call is TRBV18, the J call TRBJ2-5; no clear D gene. Germline CDR1 reads KGHSH; CDR2 reads LQKENI. The CDR3 extends over 13 amino acids. V was pared by 0 bases and J by 3 bases, with 5 bases between. The CDR3 spells CASSPPTEETQYF. The DNA of the CDR3 is TGTGCCAGCTCACCACCTACAGAAGAGACCCAGTACTTC.

This clone has only a few counts. V usage is TRBV5-4 and J usage is TRBJ1-1; D unresolved. The V end lost 1 base, the J end lost 0 bases, and 13 bases lay between the germline ends. The CDR3 is 16 residues long. Germline assignment: CDR1 SGHNT and CDR2 YYREEE (reference sequence). In DNA form, the CDR3 reads TGTGCCAGCAGCTTGAGGAGAGGGCGGATGAACACTGAAGCTTTCTTT. Residues: CASSLRRGRMNTEAFF.

The count of this clone is one. CDR3 in DNA: TGTGCCAGCTCACTGGGTTGGACAGGGTCCAATGAAAAACTGTTTTTT. Amino acid sequence: CASSLGWTGSNEKLFF. The chain combines TRBV18 with TRBJ1-4; 8 nucleotides match TRBD1. The CDR3 spans 16 residues. Germline lookup yields CDR1 KGHSH and CDR2 LQKENI. The V segment lost 4 bases and the J segment 5 bases; nucleotides outside the gene matches: 9. Looking up the rest from reference TRBV18 and TRBJ1-4 gives the full variable domain: NAGVMQNPRHLVRRRGQEARLRCSPMKGHSHVYWYRQLPEEGLKFMVYLQKENIIDESGMPKERFSAEFPKEGPSILRIQQVVRGDSAAYFCASSLGWTGSNEKLFFGSGTQLSVL.

CDR3 bases: TGTGCCAGCAGTTTGAATTGGCAGAAAGAGACCCAGTACTTC. Translating it yields CASSLNWQKETQYF. The rearrangement links TRBV28 to TRBJ2-5, with D unclear. The germline CDR1 and CDR2 sequences are MDHEN and SYDVKM. The CDR3 covers 14 residues. V lost 3 bases to trimming and J lost 3 bases, with 11 bases between them.

J is TRBJ2-2 and V is TRBV14, with a possible D match to TRBD1 (5 bases). V dropped 3 bases and J dropped 2 bases, with 10 bases sitting between them. In germline, CDR1 is SGHDN, CDR2 FVKESK. The CDR3 runs to 15 residues. The CDR3 sequence: CASSHSGLNTGELFF. In DNA form, the CDR3 reads TGTGCCAGCAGCCATTCAGGGCTCAACACCGGGGAGCTGTTTTTT. The whole variable domain, filled in from reference TRBV14 and TRBJ2-2, reads EAGVTQFPSHSVIEKGQTVTLRCDPISGHDNLYWYRRVMGKEIKFLLHFVKESKQDESGMPNNRFLAERTGGTYSTLKVQPAELEDSGVYFCASSHSGLNTGELFFGEGSRLTVL.

This chain connects TRBV5-1 to TRBJ1-2; D is undetermined. This CDR3 is 16 amino acids long. Trimming removed 3 bases at V and 8 bases at J, with 23 bases between. Germline CDR1 reads SGHRS; CDR2 reads YFSETQ. CDR3 in DNA: TGCGCCAGCAGCTCCTCGGACGGGGTAATAATGGGAGGCTACACCTTC. It yields the protein CASSSSDGVIMGGYTF. The full variable domain, in which reference TRBV5-1 and TRBJ1-2 provide the parts outside the CDR3, is KAGVTQTPRYLIKTRGQQVTLSCSPISGHRSVSWYQQTPGQGLQFLFEYFSETQRNKGNFPGRFSGRQFSNSRSEMNVSTLELGDSALYLCASSSSDGVIMGGYTFGSGTRLTVV.

CDR3 nucleotide sequence: TGTGCCAGCTTGGACCAGGGTACCGTTGGCTACACCTTC. Protein: CASLDQGTVGYTF. The chain uses TRBV18 and TRBJ1-2, with D perhaps matching TRBD1 (5 bases). Trimming removed 7 bases at V and 7 bases at J, with 16 bases between. Germline CDR1 reads KGHSH; CDR2 reads LQKENI. CDR3 size: 13 residues.

In the case of this clone: Other DNA sequences of this sample code for an identical CDR3. CDR3 sequence: CASSLPGAYEQYF. The CDR3 DNA reads as TGTGCCAGCAGCCTACCGGGGGCCTACGAGCAGTACTTC. The chain couples TRBV6-2 or TRBV6-3 to TRBJ2-7; a possible D gene is TRBD2 (6 bases). CDR3 length: 13 amino acids. Trimming pared 6 bases from V and 2 bases from J, leaving 11 bases between. In germline, CDR1 is MNHEY, CDR2 SVGEGT.

The chain uses TRBV24-1 and TRBJ2-1; TRBD2 matches at 9 bases. CDR3 length equals 15 residues. With 5 bases clipped from V and 2 bases from J, the junction kept 3 bases outside the gene matches. CDR1 and CDR2 from the germline V gene are KGHDR and SFDVKD. For the CDR3, the DNA is TGTGCCACCAGTGGCGGGAGGGGGGCCTACAATGAGCAGTTCTTC. Its protein product is CATSGGRGAYNEQFF.

V usage is TRBV7-8 and J usage is TRBJ2-1, with D uncertain. Trimming pared 0 bases from V and 10 bases from J, leaving 10 bases between. The germline V gene encodes CDR1 SGHVS and CDR2 FQNEAQ. The CDR3 runs to 13 residues. The CDR3 bases are TGTGCCAGCAGCTTAGCGTTATATGAGGAGCAGTTCTTC. It codes for CASSLALYEEQFF.

This clone occurred once. The rearrangement joins TRBV6-4 to TRBJ2-2, with D tentatively TRBD1 (5 bases). The CDR3 sequence is 13 residues long. Germline assignment: CDR1 MRHNA and CDR2 SNTAGT. V shed 3 bases and J shed 6 bases, with 8 bases lying between them. The CDR3 region is CASSEQGSGELFF. CDR3 nucleotides: TGTGCCAGCAGTGAGCAGGGCTCCGGGGAGCTGTTTTTT.

The chain links TRBV12-3 or TRBV12-4 to TRBJ2-7; 9 bases align to TRBD1. V was pared by 6 bases and J by 4 bases, with 4 bases of the junction left unmatched. The length of the CDR3 is 13 residues. The CDR3 DNA reads TGTGCCAGCAGAATGACAGGGGGGTACGAGCAGTACTTC. Translation: CASRMTGGYEQYF.

This clone was recorded only once. The genes are TRBV7-3 and TRBJ2-7; tentatively, D is TRBD2 (6 bases). Germline CDR1 reads SGHTA; CDR2 reads FQGTGA. The CDR3 has 16 amino acids. V lost 5 bases and J 2 bases, leaving 19 bases between the germline ends. The CDR3 spells CASSRLDSCNTYEQYF. In DNA, the CDR3 is TGTGCCAGCAGCCGACTAGACTCTTGTAATACCTACGAGCAGTACTTC.

This clone was detected once. The gene calls are TRBV19 and TRBJ2-2; 11 positions agree with TRBD2. CDR3 length: 14 residues. The germline gives CDR1 LNHDA, CDR2 SQIVND (reference sequence). After removal of 11 bases from V and 1 base from J, the junction contained 3 bases not matched to a gene. For the CDR3, the DNA is TGTGCCGTACTAGCGGGAGTGAACACCGGGGAGCTGTTTTTT. Protein sequence: CAVLAGVNTGELFF.

The rearrangement links TRBV5-4 to TRBJ2-1, with TRBD1 identical over 10 bases. Germline CDR1 and CDR2: SGHNT and YYREEE (reference sequence). This CDR3 has 14 amino acids. V was clipped by 6 bases and J by 5 bases; unmatched bases: 5. CDR3 region: CASIDRGRNNEQFF. CDR3 in DNA: TGTGCCAGCATCGACAGGGGGCGTAACAATGAGCAGTTCTTC.

The gene calls are TRBV28 and TRBJ2-5; 7 nucleotides match TRBD1. The germline V gene encodes CDR1 MDHEN and CDR2 SYDVKM. The CDR3 totals 15 residues. J was trimmed by 1 base and V by 2 bases; bases with no gene match: 4. CDR3 in amino acids: CASSLGTEGQETQYF. The CDR3 DNA is TGTGCCAGCAGTTTAGGGACAGAGGGCCAAGAGACCCAGTACTTC. The variable domain in full, completed from reference TRBV28 and TRBJ2-5, reads DVKVTQSSRYLVKRTGEKVFLECVQDMDHENMFWYRQDPGLGLRLIYFSYDVKMKEKGDIPEGYSVSREKKERFSLILESASTNQTSMYLCASSLGTEGQETQYFGPGTRLLVL.

The chain carries TRBV28 and TRBJ2-5, with D unresolved. The CDR3 has 13 amino acids. Germline V gene sequence: CDR1 MDHEN, CDR2 SYDVKM. Between the trimmed V and J ends, which lost 5 bases and 0 bases, there was a span of 7 bases. The CDR3 loop reads CASSPDNQETQYF. CDR3 DNA: TGTGCCAGCAGTCCCGACAACCAAGAGACCCAGTACTTC.

The chain employs TRBV5-1 and TRBJ1-4, with 7 bases fitting TRBD1. The CDR3 is 16 amino acids. The germline V gene encodes CDR1 SGHRS and CDR2 YFSETQ. The ends lost 5 bases at V and 8 bases at J; junction bases unmatched: 15. In nucleotides, the CDR3 is TGCGCCAGCAGGCTGGGTGAGGGGGCTCTACGGGAAAAACTGTTTTTT. Translation gives CASRLGEGALREKLFF. Full variable domain (missing parts from reference TRBV5-1 and TRBJ1-4): KAGVTQTPRYLIKTRGQQVTLSCSPISGHRSVSWYQQTPGQGLQFLFEYFSETQRNKGNFPGRFSGRQFSNSRSEMNVSTLELGDSALYLCASRLGEGALREKLFFGSGTQLSVL.

This chain joins TRBV5-4 and TRBJ1-2; D ambiguous. CDR3 length: 16 residues. Germline loops: CDR1 SGHNT, CDR2 YYREEE (reference sequence). V lost 4 bases, J lost 0 bases, and 16 bases lay in between. DNA for the CDR3: TGTGCCAGCAGCCCCGGGATGCCTTTGTCTAACTATGGCTACACCTTC. This sequence encodes CASSPGMPLSNYGYTF.

This sequence joins TRBV7-3 and TRBJ2-5; 9 positions agree with TRBD1. The CDR3 spans 15 residues. Germline CDR1 SGHTA, CDR2 FQGTGA. The ends lost 0 bases at V and 5 bases at J; junction bases unmatched: 4. CDR3 sequence (DNA): TGTGCCAGCAGCTTAACGTCAGGGACAGGGGAGACCCAGTACTTC. Its protein is CASSLTSGTGETQYF.

The rearrangement links TRBV19 to TRBJ2-5; 7 bases align to TRBD2. The CDR3 consists of 13 residues. Germline V gene lookup returns CDR1 LNHDA and CDR2 SQIVND (reference sequence). With V trimmed by 5 bases and J by 5 bases, 5 bases remained unmatched. CDR3 residues: CASSGTSAETQYF. The CDR3, as DNA: TGTGCCAGTAGTGGTACTAGCGCGGAGACCCAGTACTTC.

This rearrangement joins TRBV4-3 to TRBJ1-2; D unresolved. This CDR3 spans 15 amino acids. Germline V lookup: CDR1 LGHNA, CDR2 YSLEER. V lost 0 bases, J lost 4 bases, and 12 bases lay in between. The chain's CDR3 is CASSQDGPGGYGYTF. CDR3 nucleotide sequence: TGCGCCAGCAGCCAAGATGGCCCCGGAGGCTATGGCTACACCTTC.

V is TRBV19 and J is TRBJ1-5; TRBD1 is a possible D gene (6 bases). This CDR3 is 17 amino acids long. Trimming took off 6 bases at V and 0 bases at J, with 18 bases between the two ends. Looked up from germline, CDR1 is LNHDA and CDR2 is SQIVND (reference sequence). The CDR3 here is CASSGSRDIYSNQPQHF. The CDR3 nucleotides are TGTGCCAGTAGCGGGTCCCGGGACATATATAGCAATCAGCCCCAGCATTTT.